This T cell receptor (beta chain) was sequenced in a study of shared clonotypes between healthy human individuals. Study-wide context: A few men and a couple of women, aged 18 to 49, were donors. Every donor yielded three CD4 naive, three CD4 memory, two CD8 naive and one CD8 memory plate. Regarding the study as a whole: On the whole, naive subsets had larger estimated richness than memory subsets had.

Study donors comprised healthy, HIV-negative adults devoid of recent acute infection or vaccination. Generated by immunoSEQ multiplex PCR, the TCRdb table keeps only in-frame clones and is missing some. The table includes some 2,000,000 clones, approximately 95% detected once. The CDR3 spans 14 residues. Germline values: CDR1 MNHNS, CDR2 SASEGT. V gave up 4 bases and J gave up 4 bases; unmatched junction bases: 4. On this clone itself: As yet, its antigen is unknown.

Sequenced input: naive CD4+ T cells sorted from blood. The subset: CD45RA+ positively selected. V gene TRBV6-1 combines with J gene TRBJ2-3; 8 bases match TRBD1. The TCR comes from a man aged 18 to 30 in good health. CDR3 sequence (DNA): TGTGCCAGCAGTGCACGACAGGGGCCAGATACGCAGTATTTT. Protein product: CASSARQGPDTQYF.